This is a list of T cell receptor beta chains from one sample in a study of blood T cell repertoires in COVID-19. TCRdb's copy holds only in-frame clones and misses some; the assay was immunoSEQ multiplex PCR. The sample contains around 700,000 clones, 85% to 90% of which appear only once. The source material was peripheral blood. These receptors originate from a woman between 18 and 29 years old with acute or convalescent COVID-19. The CDR3 runs from the conserved cysteine through the conserved F or W. Fields, in order: V gene, clone size, D gene, J gene, CDR3 length, CDR3 protein, CDR3 DNA. A D gene is named only where the DNA matches it firmly. The listing skips clone size in some rows; elsewhere it reads once, few, many or a size class.

>TRBV19|.|.|TRBJ1-2|14
CASSILLGAEGYTF
TGTGCCAGTAGTATTCTCTTGGGGGCGGAAGGCTACACCTTC
>TRBV5-1|.|TRBD1|TRBJ1-1|14
CASSLANDRGQAFF
TGCGCCAGCAGCTTGGCCAATGACAGGGGCCAAGCTTTCTTT
>TRBV20-1|.|.|TRBJ2-1|10
CSAQINEQFF
TGCAGTGCTCAAATCAATGAGCAGTTCTTC
>TRBV5-5|.|TRBD1|TRBJ1-2|15
CASSLGTGGSYGYTF
TGTGCCAGCAGCTTGGGGACAGGGGGCAGCTATGGCTACACCTTC
>TRBV27|.|TRBD1|TRBJ2-5|16
CASSSPDRGVGETQYF
TGTGCCAGCAGTTCCCCGGACAGGGGAGTAGGAGAGACCCAGTACTTC
>TRBV4-2|.|.|TRBJ2-7|16
CASSRIVGREAYEQYF
TGTGCCAGCAGCCGTATTGTGGGTCGGGAAGCCTACGAGCAGTACTTC
>TRBV7-2|.|.|TRBJ2-7|14
CASSSQGAPYEQYF
TGTGCCAGCAGCTCACAGGGTGCCCCCTACGAGCAGTACTTC
>TRBV12-5|.|.|TRBJ1-1|14
CASASGQPNTEAFF
TGTGCTAGTGCTTCCGGACAACCGAACACTGAAGCTTTCTTT
>TRBV12-3/TRBV12-4|.|TRBD1|TRBJ1-1|13
CASSTGTGLEAFF
TGTGCCAGCAGTACCGGGACAGGTCTTGAAGCTTTCTTT
>TRBV29-1|.|TRBD1|TRBJ1-1|13
CSGTTGVDTEAFF
TGCAGCGGTACGACAGGGGTGGACACTGAAGCTTTCTTT
>TRBV29-1|.|TRBD1|TRBJ1-5|12
CSVVDRDQPQHF
TGCAGCGTCGTGGACAGGGATCAGCCCCAGCATTTT
>TRBV3-1/TRBV3-2|.|TRBD1|TRBJ2-7|14
CASRFRDSSYEQYF
TGTGCCAGCAGATTCCGGGACAGCTCCTACGAGCAGTACTTC
>TRBV7-2|.|TRBD1|TRBJ1-1|13
CASSLGQGTEAFF
TGTGCCAGCAGCTTAGGACAGGGTACTGAAGCTTTCTTT
>TRBV7-8|.|.|TRBJ1-5|12
CASSPLNQPQHF
TGTGCCAGCAGCCCTCTCAATCAGCCCCAGCATTTT
>TRBV19|.|.|TRBJ2-1|18
CASSIVGGDAAYYNEQFF
TGTGCCAGTAGTATAGTAGGAGGGGACGCAGCATACTACAATGAGCAGTTCTTC
>TRBV27|.|TRBD1|TRBJ2-7|12
CATRQGAYEQYF
TGTGCCACACGACAGGGGGCCTACGAGCAGTACTTC
>TRBV20-1|.|TRBD1|TRBJ1-2|13
CSASPGGLKGYTF
TGCAGTGCTAGTCCAGGGGGCCTCAAAGGCTACACCTTC
>TRBV6-5|.|.|TRBJ1-6|14
CAIRGGSYNSPLHF
TGTGCCATCCGCGGGGGCTCCTATAATTCACCCCTCCACTTT
>TRBV12-5|once|TRBD2|TRBJ2-1|16
CATLTRERGVRNEQFF
TGTGCAACACTAACGCGGGAGCGGGGGGTCCGAAATGAGCAGTTCTTC
>TRBV12-3/TRBV12-4|.|.|TRBJ1-5|12
CASTLPGVPQHF
TGTGCCAGCACCCTACCAGGGGTGCCCCAGCATTTT
>TRBV10-2|.|.|TRBJ2-7|14
CASLPPGGPYEQYF
TGCGCCAGCCTCCCCCCCGGGGGACCGTACGAGCAGTACTTC
>TRBV3-1/TRBV3-2|.|.|TRBJ1-2|16
CASSPVGGGGNYGYTF
TGTGCCAGCAGTCCCGTCGGGGGAGGGGGTAACTATGGCTACACCTTC
>TRBV20-1|.|.|TRBJ2-7|12
CSANDGAYEQYF
TGCAGTGCTAATGACGGAGCCTACGAGCAGTACTTC
>TRBV4-2|.|TRBD2|TRBJ2-3|14
CASSQATSGDTQYF
TGTGCCAGCAGCCAGGCTACTAGCGGGGATACGCAGTATTTT
>TRBV21-1|.|.|TRBJ1-1|17
CASSPAGGGLMNTEAFF
TGTGCCAGCAGCCCCGCAGGTGGGGGCCTCATGAACACTGAAGCTTTCTTT
>TRBV25-1|.|.|TRBJ2-5|16
CASSEGRRGEGETQYF
TGTGCCAGCAGTGAAGGGCGGAGGGGTGAAGGAGAGACCCAGTACTTC
>TRBV6-6|.|.|TRBJ1-3|16
CASSTPGRTTGNTIYF
TGTGCCAGCAGTACTCCGGGTCGCACAACTGGAAACACCATATATTTT
>TRBV6-5|.|.|TRBJ1-2|13
CASTPNRIYGYTF
TGTGCCAGCACCCCCAACAGGATTTATGGCTACACCTTC
>TRBV6-2/TRBV6-3|.|TRBD2|TRBJ2-1|19
CASSYSVETSVSPHNEQFF
TGTGCCAGCAGTTACTCGGTCGAGACTAGCGTTTCCCCCCACAATGAGCAGTTCTTC
>TRBV3-1/TRBV3-2|.|.|TRBJ1-4|14
CASSIWAGEEKLFF
TGTGCCAGCAGCATATGGGCGGGGGAGGAAAAACTGTTTTTT
>TRBV5-6|.|.|TRBJ2-5|18
CASSLSRDTTMYQETQYF
TGTGCCAGCAGCCTATCCCGGGACACTACAATGTACCAAGAGACCCAGTACTTC
>TRBV30|.|TRBD1|TRBJ1-6|15
CAWSETGQGSSPLHF
TGTGCCTGGAGTGAAACGGGACAGGGTAGTTCACCCCTCCACTTT
>TRBV11-1|.|TRBD1|TRBJ1-4|13
CASARGQKEKLFF
TGTGCCAGCGCTAGGGGACAGAAAGAAAAACTGTTTTTT
>TRBV20-1|.|.|TRBJ1-2|9
CSAPEGYTF
TGCAGTGCCCCCGAGGGCTACACCTTC
>TRBV9|.|.|TRBJ2-3|14
CASSVGGPTDTQYF
TGTGCCAGCAGCGTAGGGGGGCCCACAGATACGCAGTATTTT
>TRBV5-4|.|TRBD2|TRBJ2-4|13
CASSSHGGDIQYF
TGTGCCAGCAGCTCCCACGGGGGGGACATTCAGTACTTC
>TRBV15|.|.|TRBJ1-5|15
CATSRTAYSNQPQHF
TGTGCCACCAGCAGGACAGCTTATAGCAATCAGCCCCAGCATTTT
>TRBV9|.|TRBD1|TRBJ2-3|15
CASSPRQGLTDTQYF
TGTGCCAGCAGCCCTCGACAGGGGCTGACAGATACGCAGTATTTT
>TRBV2|.|.|TRBJ2-6|15
CASTEGLTGANVLTF
TGTGCCAGCACGGAGGGTCTAACTGGGGCCAACGTCCTGACTTTC
>TRBV4-3|.|.|TRBJ2-7|13
CASSPSSGYEQYF
TGCGCCAGCAGCCCGTCGTCGGGATACGAGCAGTACTTC
>TRBV5-6|.|.|TRBJ2-1|14
CASSPTGTYNEQFF
TGTGCCAGCAGCCCAACAGGGACCTACAATGAGCAGTTCTTC
>TRBV6-2/TRBV6-3|.|.|TRBJ2-7|15
CASSSDAAGSYEQYF
TGTGCCAGCAGTTCCGACGCAGCGGGTTCCTACGAGCAGTACTTC
>TRBV5-1|.|.|TRBJ2-3|15
CASSPYGGSSDTQYF
TGCGCCAGCAGCCCCTATGGGGGCTCATCAGATACGCAGTATTTT
>TRBV7-9|.|.|TRBJ2-3|16
CASSTHRVGRTDTQYF
TGTGCCAGCAGCACCCACAGGGTAGGTCGGACAGATACGCAGTATTTT